This is a list of T cell receptor beta chains from one sample in a study of kidney transplant recipient with SARS-CoV-2 infection. TCRdb passed the reads through MiXCR, listing each CDR3 protein once. The table shows under 250,000 distinct CDR3 sequences, with about 28% occurring only once. Here the sequenced sample was a blood sample, taken at baseline and on roughly day 110 from a kidney transplant recipient. These receptors all come from a young adult male patient who had COVID-19 and was a kidney transplant recipient. The T cells may come from the graft donor. Both conserved end residues are part of each CDR3. The order of the fields is D gene, clone size, J gene, V gene, CDR3 protein, CDR3 DNA. D genes are given only for firm matches. Clone size is given for some rows only: seen once, a few or many times, or a class if the clone is expanded.

D: -; size: many; J: TRBJ1-2; V: TRBV5-5; CDR3: CASANGVSRKTYGYTF; DNA: TGTGCCAGCGCAAATGGTGTCTCGCGAAAGACCTATGGCTACACCTTC
D: TRBD1; size: many; J: TRBJ1-2; V: TRBV30; CDR3: CAWRGGQGISGYTF; DNA: TGTGCCTGGAGGGGAGGACAGGGAATCAGTGGCTACACCTTC
D: TRBD1; size: many; J: TRBJ1-5; V: TRBV20-1; CDR3: CSAFGGTGTENNQPQHF; DNA: TGCAGTGCTTTTGGGGGAACCGGGACAGAAAACAATCAGCCCCAGCATTTT
D: -; size: many; J: TRBJ1-5; V: TRBV20-1; CDR3: CSARRGRGYSNQPQHF; DNA: TGCAGTGCTAGGAGGGGACGGGGTTATAGCAATCAGCCCCAGCATTTT
D: TRBD2; size: many; J: TRBJ2-1; V: TRBV20-1; CDR3: CSAGRLAGLVEQFF; DNA: TGCAGTGCTGGGAGACTAGCGGGGTTGGTTGAGCAGTTCTTC
D: -; size: many; J: TRBJ1-2; V: TRBV5-5; CDR3: CASSLGGIRGYTF; DNA: TGTGCCAGCAGCTTGGGAGGGATTCGGGGCTACACCTTC
D: -; size: many; J: TRBJ1-2; V: TRBV3-1; CDR3: CASSGPGTLRKTYGYTF; DNA: TGTGCCAGCAGCGGGCCAGGCACCCTTCGAAAGACCTATGGCTACACCTTC
D: -; size: many; J: TRBJ1-2; V: TRBV7-1; CDR3: CASSIVTHEGKTYGYTF; DNA: TGTGCCAGCAGCATCGTCACTCACGAGGGAAAGACCTATGGCTACACCTTC
D: -; size: few; J: TRBJ2-3; V: TRBV28; CDR3: CASSSSWGGRSTDTQYF; DNA: TGTGCCAGCAGTTCGAGCTGGGGGGGGCGCAGCACAGATACGCAGTATTTT
D: TRBD1; size: many; J: TRBJ1-1; V: TRBV30; CDR3: CAWTGGNTEAFF; DNA: TGTGCCTGGACAGGGGGTAACACTGAAGCTTTCTTT
D: -; size: many; J: TRBJ1-2; V: TRBV12-5; CDR3: CASGAVRLQGKTYGYTF; DNA: TGTGCTAGTGGTGCGGTCCGTTTGCAGGGAAAGACCTATGGCTACACCTTC
D: TRBD1; size: many; J: TRBJ1-5; V: TRBV7-3; CDR3: CASSPYGTGENQPQHF; DNA: TGTGCCAGCAGCCCTTATGGGACAGGGGAAAATCAGCCCCAGCATTTT
D: TRBD2; size: -; J: TRBJ2-2; V: TRBV4-1; CDR3: CASSPLGPIFGGGDTGELFF; DNA: TGCGCCAGCAGCCCTCTAGGCCCCATATTTGGCGGGGGTGACACCGGGGAGCTGTTTTTT
D: TRBD2; size: few; J: TRBJ2-3; V: TRBV28; CDR3: CASSFRWTSGITDTQYF; DNA: TGTGCCAGCAGCTTTCGGTGGACTAGCGGCATCACAGATACGCAGTATTTT
D: -; size: few; J: TRBJ1-2; V: TRBV28; CDR3: CAIRRGGRGYTF; DNA: TGTGCCATCCGGCGCGGGGGAAGGGGCTACACCTTC
D: TRBD1; size: many; J: TRBJ1-1; V: TRBV7-6; CDR3: CASSGQGENTEAFF; DNA: TGTGCCAGCAGCGGACAGGGTGAGAACACTGAAGCTTTCTTT
D: -; size: many; J: TRBJ1-2; V: TRBV20-1; CDR3: CSTPGDYGYTF; DNA: TGCAGTACCCCCGGAGACTATGGCTACACCTTC
D: -; size: -; J: TRBJ2-5; V: TRBV7-2; CDR3: CASSRDRLETQYF; DNA: TGTGCCAGCAGCCGGGATCGTTTGGAGACCCAGTACTTC
D: -; size: many; J: TRBJ1-2; V: TRBV6-2/TRBV6-3; CDR3: CASSPELCIGKTYGYTF; DNA: TGTGCCAGCAGTCCGGAACTCTGCATCGGAAAGACCTATGGCTACACCTTC
D: -; size: many; J: TRBJ1-2; V: TRBV16; CDR3: CASSWGMVVRKTYGYTF; DNA: TGTGCCAGCAGCTGGGGTATGGTCGTTAGAAAGACCTATGGCTACACCTTC
D: TRBD1; size: many; J: TRBJ1-5; V: TRBV19; CDR3: CASTRTGGESNQPQHF; DNA: TGTGCCAGTACTAGGACAGGGGGCGAAAGCAATCAGCCCCAGCATTTT
D: -; size: -; J: TRBJ2-5; V: TRBV3-1; CDR3: CANSGKTPISFSETQYF; DNA: TGTGCCAACAGCGGAAAGACTCCCATTTCTTTCTCTGAGACCCAGTACTTC
D: TRBD1; size: many; J: TRBJ1-1; V: TRBV18; CDR3: CASSGTADLNTEAFF; DNA: TGTGCCAGCTCCGGGACAGCAGATTTGAACACTGAAGCTTTCTTT
D: TRBD2; size: many; J: TRBJ2-2; V: TRBV12-3/TRBV12-4; CDR3: CASSFRGLTSGGNTGELFF; DNA: TGTGCCAGCAGTTTCCGAGGCCTTACTAGCGGGGGAAACACCGGGGAGCTGTTTTTT
D: TRBD1; size: many; J: TRBJ2-7; V: TRBV20-1; CDR3: CSAGGQEPYEQYF; DNA: TGCAGTGCTGGCGGACAGGAGCCCTACGAGCAGTACTTC
D: -; size: many; J: TRBJ1-6; V: TRBV5-1; CDR3: CASSLELQGSYNSPLHF; DNA: TGCGCCAGCAGCTTGGAGCTACAGGGCTCCTATAATTCACCCCTCCACTTT
D: -; size: many; J: TRBJ2-2; V: TRBV28; CDR3: CASSTPGSNTGELFF; DNA: TGTGCCAGCTCAACCCCGGGGTCGAACACCGGGGAGCTGTTTTTT
D: -; size: many; J: TRBJ1-2; V: TRBV5-4; CDR3: CASRARVPGKTYGYTF; DNA: TGTGCCAGCCGTGCGCGCGTACCAGGAAAGACCTATGGCTACACCTTC
D: TRBD1; size: many; J: TRBJ2-7; V: TRBV24-1; CDR3: CATSDWGQGWRPYEQYF; DNA: TGTGCCACCAGTGATTGGGGACAGGGGTGGAGACCCTACGAGCAGTACTTC
D: -; size: few; J: TRBJ2-1; V: TRBV7-2; CDR3: CASSLVTGTYNEQFF; DNA: TGTGCCAGCAGCTTAGTGACAGGCACCTACAATGAGCAGTTCTTC
D: -; size: many; J: TRBJ2-3; V: TRBV3-1; CDR3: CASSQAGGSYWDTQYF; DNA: TGTGCCAGCAGCCAAGCCGGCGGAAGTTATTGGGATACGCAGTATTTT
D: -; size: many; J: TRBJ1-2; V: TRBV5-1; CDR3: CASCLPSVRKTYGYTF; DNA: TGCGCCAGCTGTTTACCATCGGTTCGAAAGACCTATGGCTACACCTTC
D: -; size: many; J: TRBJ1-2; V: TRBV11-1; CDR3: CASSATAKAGKTYGYTF; DNA: TGTGCCAGCAGCGCGACCGCTAAGGCTGGAAAGACCTATGGCTACACCTTC
D: -; size: -; J: TRBJ2-7; V: TRBV7-6; CDR3: CASSLSEQNYGQYF; DNA: TGTGCCAGCAGCTTATCTGAGCAAAACTACGGGCAGTACTTC
D: TRBD2; size: many; J: TRBJ2-3; V: TRBV19; CDR3: CASSTRDYRYAQYF; DNA: TGTGCCAGTAGTACCCGGGACTACCGTTATGCGCAGTATTTT
D: -; size: many; J: TRBJ2-4; V: TRBV12-3/TRBV12-4; CDR3: CASSFSTAKNIQYF; DNA: TGTGCCAGCAGTTTTAGTACCGCCAAAAACATTCAGTACTTC